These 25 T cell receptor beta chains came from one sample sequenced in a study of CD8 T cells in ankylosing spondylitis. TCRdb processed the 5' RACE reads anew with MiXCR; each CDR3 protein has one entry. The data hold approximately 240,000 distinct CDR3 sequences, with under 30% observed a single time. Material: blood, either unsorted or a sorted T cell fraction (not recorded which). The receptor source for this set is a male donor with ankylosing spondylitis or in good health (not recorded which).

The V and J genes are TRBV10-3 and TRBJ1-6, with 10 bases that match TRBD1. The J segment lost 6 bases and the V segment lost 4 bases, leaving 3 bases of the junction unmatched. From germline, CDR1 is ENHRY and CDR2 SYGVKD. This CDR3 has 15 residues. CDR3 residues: CAISGGTGVNSPLHF. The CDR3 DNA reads TGTGCCATCAGTGGAGGGACAGGGGTTAATTCACCCCTCCACTTT.

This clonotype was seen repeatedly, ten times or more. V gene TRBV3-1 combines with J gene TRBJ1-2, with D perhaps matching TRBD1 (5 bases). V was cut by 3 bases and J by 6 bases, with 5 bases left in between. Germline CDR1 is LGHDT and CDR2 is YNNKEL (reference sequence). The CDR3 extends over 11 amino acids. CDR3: CASSHRDGYTF. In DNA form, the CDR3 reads TGTGCCAGCAGCCACAGGGATGGCTACACCTTC.

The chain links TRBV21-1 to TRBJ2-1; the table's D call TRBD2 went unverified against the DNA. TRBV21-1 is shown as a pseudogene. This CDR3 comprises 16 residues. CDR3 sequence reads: CASSLRQRGGYNEQFF. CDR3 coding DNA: TGTGCCAGCAGCCTAAGGCAGCGGGGAGGGTACAATGAGCAGTTCTTC.

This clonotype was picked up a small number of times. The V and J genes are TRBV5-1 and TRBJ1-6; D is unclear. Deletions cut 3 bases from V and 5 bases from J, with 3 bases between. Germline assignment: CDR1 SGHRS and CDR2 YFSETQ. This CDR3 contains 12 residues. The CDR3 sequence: CASSSNNSPLHF. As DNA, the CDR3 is TGCGCCAGCAGCTCAAATAATTCACCCCTCCACTTT.

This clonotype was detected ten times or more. CDR3 sequence reads: CASSKTRTTYNSPLHF. The DNA for the CDR3 is TGTGCCAGCAGCAAAACGAGGACGACCTATAATTCACCCCTCCACTTT. The rearrangement uses TRBV3-1 and TRBJ1-6; the D is unclear. CDR1 and CDR2 (germline): LGHDT, YNNKEL (reference sequence). V was clipped by 5 bases and J by 2 bases, with 13 bases between them. The CDR3 covers 16 residues.

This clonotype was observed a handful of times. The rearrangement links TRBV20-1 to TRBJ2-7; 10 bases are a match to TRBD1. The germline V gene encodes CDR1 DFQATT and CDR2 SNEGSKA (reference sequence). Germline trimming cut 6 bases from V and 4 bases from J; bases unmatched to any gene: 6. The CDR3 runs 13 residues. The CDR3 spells CSATGDRGYEQYF. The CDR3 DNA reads TGCAGTGCCACCGGGGACAGGGGTTACGAGCAGTACTTC.

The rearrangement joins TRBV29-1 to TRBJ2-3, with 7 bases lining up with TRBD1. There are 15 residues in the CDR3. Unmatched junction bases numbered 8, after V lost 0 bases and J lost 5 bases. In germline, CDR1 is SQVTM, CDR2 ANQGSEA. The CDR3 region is CSVEDVGGGIDTQYF. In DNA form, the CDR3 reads TGCAGCGTTGAAGACGTAGGGGGCGGAATAGATACGCAGTATTTT.

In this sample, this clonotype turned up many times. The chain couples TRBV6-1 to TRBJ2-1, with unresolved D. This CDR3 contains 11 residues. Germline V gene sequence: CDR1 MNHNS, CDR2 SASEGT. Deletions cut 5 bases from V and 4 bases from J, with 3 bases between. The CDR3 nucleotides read TGTGCCAGCAGTAATTACAATGAGCAGTTCTTC. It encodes CASSNYNEQFF.

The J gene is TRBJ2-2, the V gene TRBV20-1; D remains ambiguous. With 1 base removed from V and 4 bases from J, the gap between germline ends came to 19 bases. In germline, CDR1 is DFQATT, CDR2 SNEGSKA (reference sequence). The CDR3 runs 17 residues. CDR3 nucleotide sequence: TGCAGTGCTAGAGTATTCACACCGGGTGTGGGCACCGGGGAGCTGTTTTTT. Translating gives CSARVFTPGVGTGELFF.

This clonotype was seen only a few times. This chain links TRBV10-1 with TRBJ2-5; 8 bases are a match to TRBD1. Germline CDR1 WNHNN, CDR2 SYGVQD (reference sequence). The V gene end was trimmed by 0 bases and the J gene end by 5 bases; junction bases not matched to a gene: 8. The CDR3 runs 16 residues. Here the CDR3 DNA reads TGCGCCAGCAGTGAGTCTTCCGGGACAGGCAGGGAGACCCAGTACTTC. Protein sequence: CASSESSGTGRETQYF.

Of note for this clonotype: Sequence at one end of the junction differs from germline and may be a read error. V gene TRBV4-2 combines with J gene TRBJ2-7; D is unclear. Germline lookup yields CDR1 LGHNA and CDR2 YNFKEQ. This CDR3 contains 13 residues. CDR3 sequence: CARSPGLLYEQYF. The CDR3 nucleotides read TGTGCCAGGAGCCCCGGGCTCCTCTACGAGCAGTACTTC.

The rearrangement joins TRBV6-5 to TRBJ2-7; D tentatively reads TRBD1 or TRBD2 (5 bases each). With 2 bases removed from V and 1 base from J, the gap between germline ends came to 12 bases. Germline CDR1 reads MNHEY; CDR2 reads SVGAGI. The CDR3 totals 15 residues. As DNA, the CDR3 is TGTGCCAGCAGTTACGCCGGGACGGGGTCCTACGAGCAGTACTTC. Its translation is CASSYAGTGSYEQYF.

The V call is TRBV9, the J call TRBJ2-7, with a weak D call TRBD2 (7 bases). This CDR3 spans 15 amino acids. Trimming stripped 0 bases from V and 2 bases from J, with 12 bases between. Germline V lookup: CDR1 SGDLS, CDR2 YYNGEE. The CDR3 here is CASSVEGGPTYEQYF. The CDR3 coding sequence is TGTGCCAGCAGCGTAGAGGGGGGGCCTACCTACGAGCAGTACTTC.

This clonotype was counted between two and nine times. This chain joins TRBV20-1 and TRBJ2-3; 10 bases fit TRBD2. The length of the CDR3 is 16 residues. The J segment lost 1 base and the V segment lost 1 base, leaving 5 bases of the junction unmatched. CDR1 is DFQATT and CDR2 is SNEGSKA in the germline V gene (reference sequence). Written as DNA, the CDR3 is TGCAGTGCTAGAGGGAGGCTAGCGGGGGGCACAGATACGCAGTATTTT. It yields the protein CSARGRLAGGTDTQYF.

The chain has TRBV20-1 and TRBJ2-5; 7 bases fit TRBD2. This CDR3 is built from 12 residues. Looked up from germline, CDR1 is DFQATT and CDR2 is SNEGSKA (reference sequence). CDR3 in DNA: TGCAGAGCATCCGGGGGGCAAGAGACCCAGTACTTC. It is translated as CRASGGQETQYF.

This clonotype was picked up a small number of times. The chain's CDR3 is CSVVRQGSYEQYF. The CDR3 bases are TGCAGCGTTGTTCGTCAGGGGTCCTACGAGCAGTACTTC. This chain connects TRBV29-1 to TRBJ2-7; TRBD1 is a possible D gene (6 bases). The CDR3 spans 13 residues. The ends were cut back, 4 bases at V and 1 base at J, with 11 bases in the middle. CDR1 and CDR2 from the germline V gene are SQVTM and ANQGSEA.

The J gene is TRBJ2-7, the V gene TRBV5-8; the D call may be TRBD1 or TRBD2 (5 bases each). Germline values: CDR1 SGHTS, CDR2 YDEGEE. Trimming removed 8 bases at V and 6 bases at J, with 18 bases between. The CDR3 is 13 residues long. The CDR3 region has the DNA TGTGCCAGGGGACCCAGACAGATCTTCGAGCAGTACTTC. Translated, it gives CARGPRQIFEQYF.

The CDR3 DNA reads TGTGCCAGCAGTAGGGGGCAAAGGACTGAAGCTTTCTTT. Protein sequence: CASSRGQRTEAFF. The rearrangement joins TRBV6-1 to TRBJ1-1, with 7 bases aligning to TRBD1. V shed 5 bases, J shed 5 bases, and the junction held 5 bases outside the gene matches. The CDR3 loop spans 13 amino acids. CDR1 is MNHNS, CDR2 SASEGT, per germline.

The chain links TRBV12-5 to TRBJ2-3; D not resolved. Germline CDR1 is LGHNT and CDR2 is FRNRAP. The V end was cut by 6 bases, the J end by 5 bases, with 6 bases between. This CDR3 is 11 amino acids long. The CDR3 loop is CASGFEDTQYF. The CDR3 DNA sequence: TGTGCTAGTGGCTTCGAAGATACGCAGTATTTT.

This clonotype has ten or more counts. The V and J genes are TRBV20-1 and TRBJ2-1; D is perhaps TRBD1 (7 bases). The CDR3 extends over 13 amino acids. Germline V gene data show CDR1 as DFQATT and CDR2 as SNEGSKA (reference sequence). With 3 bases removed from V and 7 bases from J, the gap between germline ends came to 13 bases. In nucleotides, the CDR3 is TGCAGTGCTAGGGGAGGCAGGGGGAATGAGCAGTTCTTC. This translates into CSARGGRGNEQFF.

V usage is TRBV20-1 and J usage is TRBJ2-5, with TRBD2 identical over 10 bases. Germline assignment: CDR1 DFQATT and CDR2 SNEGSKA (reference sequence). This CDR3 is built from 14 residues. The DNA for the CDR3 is TGCAGCGGGCAGGAAGCTAGCGGGGGAGAGACCCAGTACTTC. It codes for CSGQEASGGETQYF.

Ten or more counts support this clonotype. CDR3 in DNA: TGCAGTGCTAGGGGACAGGGGAATATATACGAGCAGTACTTC. This codes for CSARGQGNIYEQYF. The rearrangement links TRBV20-1 to TRBJ2-7; TRBD1 matches 10 bases. Germline CDR1 and CDR2: DFQATT and SNEGSKA (reference sequence). Trimming cost V 3 bases and J 4 bases; bases outside gene matches: 6. This CDR3 contains 14 residues.

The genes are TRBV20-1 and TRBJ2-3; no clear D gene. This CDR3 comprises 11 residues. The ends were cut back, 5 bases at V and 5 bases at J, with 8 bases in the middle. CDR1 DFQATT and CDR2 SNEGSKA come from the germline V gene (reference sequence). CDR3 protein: CSAAAKDTQYF. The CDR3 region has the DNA TGCAGTGCTGCAGCAAAAGATACGCAGTATTTT.

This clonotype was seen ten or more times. The CDR3 spells CSARLGGTQYF. CDR3 nucleotides: TGCAGTGCCCGGCTAGGGGGGACCCAGTACTTC. The chain employs TRBV20-1 and TRBJ2-5, with D possibly TRBD1 on 6 matching bases. The CDR3 spans 11 residues. Trimming removed 6 bases from V and 7 bases from J, with 12 bases in between. The germline V gene encodes CDR1 DFQATT and CDR2 SNEGSKA (reference sequence).

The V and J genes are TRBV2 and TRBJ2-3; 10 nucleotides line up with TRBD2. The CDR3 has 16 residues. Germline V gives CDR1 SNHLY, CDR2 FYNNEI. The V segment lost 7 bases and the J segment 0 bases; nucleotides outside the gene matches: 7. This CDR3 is CASTSGGARSTDTQYF. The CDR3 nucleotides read TGTGCCAGCACGAGCGGGGGGGCCCGGAGCACAGATACGCAGTATTTT.